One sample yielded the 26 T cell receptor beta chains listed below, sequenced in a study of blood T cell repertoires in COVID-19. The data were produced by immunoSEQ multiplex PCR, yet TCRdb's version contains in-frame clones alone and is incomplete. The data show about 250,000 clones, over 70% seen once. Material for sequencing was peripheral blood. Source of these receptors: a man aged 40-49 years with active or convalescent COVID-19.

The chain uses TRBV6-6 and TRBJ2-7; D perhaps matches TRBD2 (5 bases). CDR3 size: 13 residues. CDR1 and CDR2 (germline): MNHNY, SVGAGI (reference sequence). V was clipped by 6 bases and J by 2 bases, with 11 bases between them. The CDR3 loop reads CASSFGVAYEQYF. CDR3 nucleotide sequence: TGTGCCAGCAGCTTCGGGGTGGCCTACGAGCAGTACTTC.

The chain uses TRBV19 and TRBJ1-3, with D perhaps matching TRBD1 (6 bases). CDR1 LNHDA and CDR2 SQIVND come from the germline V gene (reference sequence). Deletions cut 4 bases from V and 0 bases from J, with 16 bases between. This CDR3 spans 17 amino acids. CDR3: CASSTNGQPSSGNTIYF. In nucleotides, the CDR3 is TGTGCCAGTAGTACAAACGGACAGCCGAGCTCTGGAAACACCATATATTTT.

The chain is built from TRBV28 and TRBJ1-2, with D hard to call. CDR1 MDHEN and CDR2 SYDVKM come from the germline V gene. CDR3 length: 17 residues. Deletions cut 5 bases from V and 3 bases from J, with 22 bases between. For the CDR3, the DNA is TGTGCCAGCAGTCTCGGCTCCAGACTGGGTGGCTACTATGGCTACACCTTC. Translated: CASSLGSRLGGYYGYTF.

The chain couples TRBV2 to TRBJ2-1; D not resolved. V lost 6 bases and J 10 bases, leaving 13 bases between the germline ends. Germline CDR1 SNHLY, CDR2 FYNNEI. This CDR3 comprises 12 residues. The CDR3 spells CASSYFPGEQFF. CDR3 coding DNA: TGTGCCAGCAGCTATTTTCCCGGGGAGCAGTTCTTC.

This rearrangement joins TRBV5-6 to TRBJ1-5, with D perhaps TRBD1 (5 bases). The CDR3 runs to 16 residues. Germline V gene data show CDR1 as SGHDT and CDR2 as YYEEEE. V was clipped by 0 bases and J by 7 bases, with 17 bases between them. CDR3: CASSLAGRKGFQPQHF. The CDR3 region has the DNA TGTGCCAGCAGCTTGGCTGGGAGGAAGGGGTTCCAGCCCCAGCATTTT.

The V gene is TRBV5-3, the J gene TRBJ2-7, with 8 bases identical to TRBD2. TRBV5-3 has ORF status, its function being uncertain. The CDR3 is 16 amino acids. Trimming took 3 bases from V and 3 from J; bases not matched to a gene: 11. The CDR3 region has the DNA TGTGCCAGAAGCTGGGATCGGACTAGCCGCCGCTACGAGCAGTACTTC. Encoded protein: CARSWDRTSRRYEQYF.

The CDR3 loop reads CASSVGGESEAFF. CDR3 nucleotides: TGTGCCAGCAGCGTAGGGGGAGAATCTGAAGCTTTCTTT. The J gene is TRBJ1-1, the V gene TRBV9; D is unclear. Germline CDR1 is SGDLS and CDR2 is YYNGEE. The CDR3 is made up of 13 amino acids. V was pared by 0 bases and J by 6 bases, with 9 bases between.

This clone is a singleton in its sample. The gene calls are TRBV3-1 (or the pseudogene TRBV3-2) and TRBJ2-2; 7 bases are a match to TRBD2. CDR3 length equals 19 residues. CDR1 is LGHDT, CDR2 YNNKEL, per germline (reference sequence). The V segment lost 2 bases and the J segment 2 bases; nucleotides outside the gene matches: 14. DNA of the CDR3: TGTGCCAGCAGCCAACTTCGGGCCCGAGCGGGGCCAAACACCGGGGAGCTGTTTTTT. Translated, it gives CASSQLRARAGPNTGELFF.

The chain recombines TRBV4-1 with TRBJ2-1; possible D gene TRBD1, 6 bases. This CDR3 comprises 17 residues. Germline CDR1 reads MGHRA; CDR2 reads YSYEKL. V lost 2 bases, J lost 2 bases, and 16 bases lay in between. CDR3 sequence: CASSQTDLGQTYNEQFF. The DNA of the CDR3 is TGCGCCAGCAGCCAAACTGATTTGGGACAAACCTACAATGAGCAGTTCTTC.

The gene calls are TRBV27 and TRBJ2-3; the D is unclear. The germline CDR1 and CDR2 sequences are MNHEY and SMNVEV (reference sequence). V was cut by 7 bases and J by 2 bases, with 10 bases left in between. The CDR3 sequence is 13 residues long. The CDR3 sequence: CASKSRSTDTQYF. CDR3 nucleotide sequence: TGTGCCAGCAAAAGTCGGTCCACAGATACGCAGTATTTT.

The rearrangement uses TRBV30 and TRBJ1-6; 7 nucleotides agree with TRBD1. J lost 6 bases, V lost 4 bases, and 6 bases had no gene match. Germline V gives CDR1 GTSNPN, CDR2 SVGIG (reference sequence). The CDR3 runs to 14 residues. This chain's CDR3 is CAWTSAGGNSPLHF. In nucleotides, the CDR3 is TGTGCCTGGACCTCAGCAGGGGGTAATTCACCCCTCCACTTT. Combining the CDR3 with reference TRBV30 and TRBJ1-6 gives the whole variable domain SQTIHQWPATLVQPVGSPLSLECTVEGTSNPNLYWYRQAAGRGLQLLFYSVGIGQISSEVPQNLSASRPQDRQFILSSKKLLLSDSGFYLCAWTSAGGNSPLHFGNGTRLTVT.

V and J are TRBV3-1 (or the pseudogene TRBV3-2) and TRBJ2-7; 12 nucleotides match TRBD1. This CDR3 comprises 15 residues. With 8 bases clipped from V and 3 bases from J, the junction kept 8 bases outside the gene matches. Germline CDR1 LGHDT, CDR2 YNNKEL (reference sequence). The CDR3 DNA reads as TGTGCCAGCTCAACCGGGACAGGGGGCTACTACGAGCAGTACTTC. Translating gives CASSTGTGGYYEQYF.

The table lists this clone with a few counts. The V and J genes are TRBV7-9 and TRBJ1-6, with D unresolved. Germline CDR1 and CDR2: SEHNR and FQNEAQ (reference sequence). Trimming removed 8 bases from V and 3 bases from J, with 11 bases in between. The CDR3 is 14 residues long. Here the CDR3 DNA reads TGTGCCAGCCAGCCCGCAGGCTATAATTCACCCCTCCACTTT. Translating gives CASQPAGYNSPLHF.

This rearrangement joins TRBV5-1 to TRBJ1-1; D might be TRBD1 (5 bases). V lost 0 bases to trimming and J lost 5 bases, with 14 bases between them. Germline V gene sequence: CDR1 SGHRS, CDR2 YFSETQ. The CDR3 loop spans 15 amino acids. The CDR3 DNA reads TGCGCCAGCAGCTTGGAGGGGCAGGGAGGAACTGAAGCTTTCTTT. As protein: CASSLEGQGGTEAFF.

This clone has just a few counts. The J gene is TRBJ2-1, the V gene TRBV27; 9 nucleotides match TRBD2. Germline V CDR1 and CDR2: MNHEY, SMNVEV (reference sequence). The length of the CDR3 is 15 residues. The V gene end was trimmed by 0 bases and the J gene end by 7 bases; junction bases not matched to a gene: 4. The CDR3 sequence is CASSLSGGRVNEQFF. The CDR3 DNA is TGTGCCAGCAGTTTATCAGGCGGGAGGGTGAATGAGCAGTTCTTC.

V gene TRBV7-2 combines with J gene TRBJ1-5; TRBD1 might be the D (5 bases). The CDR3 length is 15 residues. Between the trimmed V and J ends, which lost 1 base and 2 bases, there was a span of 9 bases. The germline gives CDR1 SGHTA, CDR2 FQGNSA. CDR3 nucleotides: TGTGCCAGCAGCTTAGGCAGGGTTGGCAATCAGCCCCAGCATTTT. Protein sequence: CASSLGRVGNQPQHF.

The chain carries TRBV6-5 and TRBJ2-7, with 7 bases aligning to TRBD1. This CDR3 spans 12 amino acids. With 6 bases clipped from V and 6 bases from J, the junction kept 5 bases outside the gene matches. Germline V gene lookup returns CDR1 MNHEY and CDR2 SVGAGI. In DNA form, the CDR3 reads TGTGCCAGCAGCTCTAACAGGGGCGAGCAGTACTTC. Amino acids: CASSSNRGEQYF.

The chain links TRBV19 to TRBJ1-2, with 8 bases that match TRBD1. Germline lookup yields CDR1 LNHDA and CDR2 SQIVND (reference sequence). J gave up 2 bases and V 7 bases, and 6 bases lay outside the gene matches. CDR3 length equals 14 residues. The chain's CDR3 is CASTGWTGNYGYTF. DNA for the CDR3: TGTGCCAGTACCGGATGGACAGGGAACTATGGCTACACCTTC.

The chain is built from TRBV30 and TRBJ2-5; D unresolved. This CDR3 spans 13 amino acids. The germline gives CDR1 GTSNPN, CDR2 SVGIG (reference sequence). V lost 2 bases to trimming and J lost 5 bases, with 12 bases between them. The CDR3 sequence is CAWSTRRHETQYF. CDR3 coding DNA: TGTGCCTGGAGTACGCGGCGGCACGAGACCCAGTACTTC.

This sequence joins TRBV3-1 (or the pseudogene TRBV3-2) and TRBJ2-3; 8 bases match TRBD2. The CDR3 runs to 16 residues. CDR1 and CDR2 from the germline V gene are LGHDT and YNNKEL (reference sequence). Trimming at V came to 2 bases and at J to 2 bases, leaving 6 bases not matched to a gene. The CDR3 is CASSQSSGGDTDTQYF. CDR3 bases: TGTGCCAGCAGCCAATCGAGCGGGGGAGACACAGATACGCAGTATTTT.

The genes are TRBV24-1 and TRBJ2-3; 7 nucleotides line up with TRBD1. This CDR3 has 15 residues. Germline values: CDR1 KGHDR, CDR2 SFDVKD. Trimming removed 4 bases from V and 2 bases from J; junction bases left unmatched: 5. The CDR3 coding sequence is TGTGCCACCAGTGAGAACAGGGGTTCCACAGATACGCAGTATTTT. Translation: CATSENRGSTDTQYF.

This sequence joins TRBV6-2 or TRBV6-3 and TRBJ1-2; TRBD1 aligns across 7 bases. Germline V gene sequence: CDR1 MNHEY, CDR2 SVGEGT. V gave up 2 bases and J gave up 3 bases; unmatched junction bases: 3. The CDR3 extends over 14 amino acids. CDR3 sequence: CASSYLDRDYGYTF. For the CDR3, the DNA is TGTGCCAGCAGTTACCTCGACAGGGACTATGGCTACACCTTC.

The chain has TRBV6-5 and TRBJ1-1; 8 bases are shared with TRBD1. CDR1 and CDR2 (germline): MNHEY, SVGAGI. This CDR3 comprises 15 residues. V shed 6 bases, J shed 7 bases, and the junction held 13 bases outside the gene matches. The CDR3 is CASRRKITGGNEAFF. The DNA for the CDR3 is TGTGCCAGCAGGCGCAAAATTACAGGGGGGAATGAAGCTTTCTTT.

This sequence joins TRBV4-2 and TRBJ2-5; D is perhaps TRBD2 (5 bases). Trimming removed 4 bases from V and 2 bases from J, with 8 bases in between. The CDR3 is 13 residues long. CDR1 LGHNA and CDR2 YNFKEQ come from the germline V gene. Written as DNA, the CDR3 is TGTGCCAGCAGCCCACGGGATCAAGAGACCCAGTACTTC. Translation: CASSPRDQETQYF.

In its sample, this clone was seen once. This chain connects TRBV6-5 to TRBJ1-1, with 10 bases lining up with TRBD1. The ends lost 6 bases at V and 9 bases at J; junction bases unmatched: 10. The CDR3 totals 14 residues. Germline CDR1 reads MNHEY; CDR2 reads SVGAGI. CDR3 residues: CASSRGTGALQAFF. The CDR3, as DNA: TGTGCCAGCAGCCGTGGGACAGGGGCGTTGCAAGCTTTCTTT.

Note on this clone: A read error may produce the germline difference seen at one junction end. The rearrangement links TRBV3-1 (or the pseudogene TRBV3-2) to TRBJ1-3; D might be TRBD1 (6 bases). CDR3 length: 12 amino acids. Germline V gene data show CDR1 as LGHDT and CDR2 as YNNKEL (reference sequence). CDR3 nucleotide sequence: TGTGCCAGCAGCCAGGGGGGGGGCGAGAAACAATTT. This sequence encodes CASSQGGGEKQF.